These T cell receptor beta chains were read from a single sample in a study of OX40 agonist ivuxolimab in advanced cancers. Profiling relied on immunoSEQ multiplex PCR, and the TCRdb table lists in-frame clones only, not all of them. Altogether roughly 70,000 clones are present, around 82% being singletons, with the ten largest covering approximately 5%. The sample here was CD4+ or CD8+ T cells sorted from blood, taken in a trial of the OX40 agonist ivuxolimab. All receptors come from an adult with an advanced solid tumor such as melanoma, head and neck, liver or kidney cancer. Both conserved end residues are part of each CDR3. Fields, in order: clone size, J gene, V gene, D gene, CDR3 DNA, CDR3 protein. D genes are given only for firm matches. Clone size is stated in some rows and not others, as once, few, many or a class when expanded.

clone size: -
J gene: TRBJ1-5
V gene: TRBV5-1
D gene: TRBD1
CDR3 DNA: TGCGCCAGCAGCTTCGAACAGGGGTCCCAGCCCCAGCATTTT
CDR3 protein: CASSFEQGSQPQHF

clone size: -
J gene: TRBJ1-1
V gene: TRBV9
D gene: TRBD1
CDR3 DNA: TGTGCCAGCAGCTCCAGGGGGGGCCTGAACACTGAAGCTTTCTTT
CDR3 protein: CASSSRGGLNTEAFF

clone size: few
J gene: TRBJ2-7
V gene: TRBV4-2
D gene: -
CDR3 DNA: TGTGCCAGCAGCCGCCCGGGGGCCCACCCTTCCGAGCAGTACTTC
CDR3 protein: CASSRPGAHPSEQYF

clone size: -
J gene: TRBJ2-7
V gene: TRBV7-8
D gene: TRBD2
CDR3 DNA: TGTGCCAGCAGCTTATCCCTGACTAGCGGGATCTACGAGCAGTACTTC
CDR3 protein: CASSLSLTSGIYEQYF

clone size: -
J gene: TRBJ2-3
V gene: TRBV18
D gene: -
CDR3 DNA: TGTGCCAGCCCACCAGGTCGAGGGGCACGCGGGGATACGCAGTATTTT
CDR3 protein: CASPPGRGARGDTQYF

clone size: -
J gene: TRBJ1-5
V gene: TRBV6-5
D gene: -
CDR3 DNA: TGTGCCAGCAGTTACTCTAAGACGCACAATCAGCCCCAGCATTTT
CDR3 protein: CASSYSKTHNQPQHF

clone size: -
J gene: TRBJ2-7
V gene: TRBV7-7
D gene: TRBD1
CDR3 DNA: TGTGCTAGCAGCTTAGGACAGGGTTCCCACGAGCAGTACTTC
CDR3 protein: CASSLGQGSHEQYF

clone size: few
J gene: TRBJ2-2
V gene: TRBV2
D gene: -
CDR3 DNA: TGTGCCAGCAGTGAATTTGTGGGCAGGGGAAAGGCCGGGGAGCTGTTTTTT
CDR3 protein: CASSEFVGRGKAGELFF

clone size: -
J gene: TRBJ2-1
V gene: TRBV19
D gene: TRBD1
CDR3 DNA: TGTGCCAGTAAACCCGGGACAGGTTACAATGAGCAGTTCTTC
CDR3 protein: CASKPGTGYNEQFF

clone size: -
J gene: TRBJ1-1
V gene: TRBV15
D gene: -
CDR3 DNA: TGTGCCACCAGCAGAGGTGGGACCGGGGTGAACACTGAAGCTTTCTTT
CDR3 protein: CATSRGGTGVNTEAFF

clone size: -
J gene: TRBJ2-5
V gene: TRBV6-5
D gene: -
CDR3 DNA: TGTGCCAGCAGTTACTCAGGAGAGACCCAGTACTTC
CDR3 protein: CASSYSGETQYF

clone size: -
J gene: TRBJ1-1
V gene: TRBV7-9
D gene: -
CDR3 DNA: TGTGCCAGCAGCCCGACCATGGGGGAAGTGACTGAAGCTTTCTTT
CDR3 protein: CASSPTMGEVTEAFF

clone size: few
J gene: TRBJ2-5
V gene: TRBV6-6
D gene: -
CDR3 DNA: TGTGCCAGCAGTTACTCCGGGGCCGAGACCCAGTACTTC
CDR3 protein: CASSYSGAETQYF

clone size: -
J gene: TRBJ1-1
V gene: TRBV29-1
D gene: TRBD1
CDR3 DNA: TGCAGCGTTACGCCTTCAAGAACAGGGGGGCAAACTGAAGCTTTCTTT
CDR3 protein: CSVTPSRTGGQTEAFF

clone size: few
J gene: TRBJ2-7
V gene: TRBV6-6
D gene: -
CDR3 DNA: TGTGCCAGCATTGACTCGGGACCTCCCTTCTACGAGCAGTACTTC
CDR3 protein: CASIDSGPPFYEQYF

clone size: -
J gene: TRBJ2-5
V gene: TRBV5-1
D gene: TRBD2
CDR3 DNA: TGCGCCAGCAGCTTGGCGCTAGCGGATGCACAAGAGACCCAGTACTTC
CDR3 protein: CASSLALADAQETQYF